The text below deals with one T cell receptor beta chain. Trimming pared 3 bases from V and 3 bases from J, leaving 12 bases between. The germline gives CDR1 MNHEY, CDR2 SMNVEV (reference sequence). This CDR3 has 15 residues. One entry per CDR3 protein, called by TCRdb with MiXCR from the PCR reads. The sample consists of some 7,900 distinct CDR3 sequences, approximately 46% of them appearing once. Donors had localized lung adenocarcinoma, a non-small cell lung cancer. This specimen belongs to a study of CD4 and CD8 cells across lung adenocarcinoma regions. The genes are TRBV27 and TRBJ2-1; TRBD1 or TRBD2 may be the D gene (5 bases each). The sample consisted of CD4+ T cells from the margin of a lung tumor. The receptor was derived from a male donor with lung adenocarcinoma. The CD4 and CD8 labels of this study may be unreliable. Written as DNA, the CDR3 is TGTGCCAGCAGTTTCTCCGGGACCATCTACAATGAGCAGTTCTTC. Its translation: CASSFSGTIYNEQFF.